Below, one TCR beta chain is given with its context. Its antigen is undetermined. Trimming left V 2 bases short and J 5 bases short, with 18 bases between. The CDR3 is made up of 16 amino acids. The germline CDR1 and CDR2 sequences are LGHNA and YNFKEQ. Isolated RNA was reverse transcribed in full, so expressed TCRB transcripts were sequenced. Assay used: immunoSEQ multiplex PCR; TCRdb lists only in-frame clones, some missing. In the table there are hundreds of thousands of clones, around 12% of which are singletons. This specimen comes from a study of beta chain features in type 1 diabetes. Background on the study: Healthy donors resembled patients in age, gender and cell yields.

Whole-study findings and limits: Any role of HLA type in TCRB rearrangement remained unresolved here.

The sequence was collected from a man younger than 35 in good health. What was sequenced was naive CD4+ T cells from blood. The chain is built from TRBV4-2 and TRBJ2-5; D is perhaps TRBD2 (5 bases). The CDR3 region has the DNA TGTGCCAGCAGCCAACAACTAGACCCCGCCGGCGAGACCCAGTACTTC. It encodes CASSQQLDPAGETQYF.